The rows below give T cell receptor beta chains drawn from one sample of a study of blood T cell repertoires in COVID-19. Measured with immunoSEQ multiplex PCR; TCRdb has only the in-frame clones, and not every one. The top ten hold around 2.9% of the sample, which has fewer than 300,000 clones, approximately 81% seen once. Input material: peripheral blood. The receptors originated from a woman aged 55-70 years with active or convalescent COVID-19. Each CDR3 is given with its conserved first and last residue. D genes are given only for firm matches. Some rows mark clone size as missing; the rest say once, few, many or name a class of expanded clone.

V gene	D gene	J gene	clone size	CDR3 protein	CDR3 DNA
TRBV5-1	TRBD1	TRBJ2-2	.	CASSSGGSGELFF	TGCGCCAGCAGCTCAGGGGGTTCTGGGGAGCTGTTTTTT
TRBV18	TRBD2	TRBJ2-3	.	CASSPSTSAVTDTQYF	TGTGCCAGCTCACCATCCACTAGCGCCGTCACAGATACGCAGTATTTT
TRBV4-1	TRBD1	TRBJ1-4	.	CASSQFSRDSPNEKLFF	TGCGCCAGCAGCCAATTTTCACGGGACAGTCCTAATGAAAAACTGTTTTTT
TRBV7-9	TRBD1	TRBJ1-2	.	CASSLGQANYGYTF	TGTGCCAGCAGCTTGGGACAGGCTAACTATGGCTACACCTTC
TRBV11-2	TRBD2	TRBJ2-1	.	CASSYTSGGYGLNEQFF	TGTGCCAGCAGCTACACTAGCGGGGGGTATGGTCTGAATGAGCAGTTCTTC
TRBV19	.	TRBJ2-7	.	CASRTRETTHEQYF	TGTGCCAGCCGAACCCGGGAAACTACCCACGAGCAGTACTTC
TRBV19	TRBD2	TRBJ2-1	.	CASSIFSGGAAEAEQFF	TGTGCCAGTAGTATTTTTAGCGGGGGGGCAGCCGAGGCTGAGCAGTTCTTC
TRBV7-9	TRBD2	TRBJ2-1	.	CASSLAGSDEQFF	TGTGCCAGCAGCCTAGCGGGGAGCGATGAGCAGTTCTTC
TRBV19	.	TRBJ1-1	.	CASGRGQIGTEAFF	TGTGCCAGCGGCCGGGGACAAATCGGCACTGAAGCTTTCTTT
TRBV19	.	TRBJ1-5	.	CASSFPGAAGNQPQHF	TGTGCCAGTAGCTTCCCAGGGGCGGCGGGCAATCAGCCCCAGCATTTT
TRBV11-2	TRBD1	TRBJ1-2	.	CASNRRGLGYTF	TGTGCCAGCAACCGCAGGGGGCTTGGCTACACCTTC
TRBV7-8	TRBD1	TRBJ1-1	.	CASSSDRGYTEAFF	TGTGCCAGCAGCTCGGACAGGGGGTACACTGAAGCTTTCTTT
TRBV10-3	.	TRBJ1-1	.	CAISGGDTEAFF	TGTGCCATCAGTGGAGGAGACACTGAAGCTTTCTTT
TRBV4-1	.	TRBJ2-3	.	CASRRQSSSTDTQYF	TGCGCCAGCCGAAGACAGTCTTCTAGCACAGATACGCAGTATTTT
TRBV18	TRBD1	TRBJ2-2	.	CASSVQGDTGELFF	TGTGCCAGCTCAGTACAGGGGGACACCGGGGAGCTGTTTTTT
TRBV9	TRBD2	TRBJ2-7	.	CASSANVGGSYEQYF	TGTGCCAGCAGCGCGAATGTCGGGGGGTCCTACGAGCAGTACTTC
TRBV6-5	.	TRBJ2-5	.	CASRGAGETQYF	TGTGCCAGCAGGGGGGCCGGTGAGACCCAGTACTTC
TRBV3-1/TRBV3-2	TRBD1	TRBJ1-2	.	CASNQGTQGNGYTF	TGTGCCAGCAACCAAGGGACACAGGGGAATGGCTACACCTTC
TRBV7-9	.	TRBJ2-3	.	CASSSHPQGRADTQYF	TGTGCCAGCAGCTCTCACCCACAGGGAAGGGCAGATACGCAGTATTTT
TRBV25-1	TRBD1	TRBJ2-1	.	CASTLGQGQVF	TGTGCCAGCACCCTGGGACAGGGGCAGGTCTTC
TRBV5-4	TRBD1	TRBJ1-2	.	CASSSGTETYGYTF	TGTGCCAGCAGCAGTGGGACAGAAACCTATGGCTACACCTTC
TRBV7-2	TRBD1	TRBJ2-7	.	CASSRTGTVLVRYEQYF	TGTGCCAGCAGCAGGACCGGGACAGTGCTGGTGAGGTACGAGCAGTACTTC
TRBV5-1	.	TRBJ1-2	.	CASSLAPGSNYGYTF	TGCGCCAGCAGCCTAGCGCCAGGATCTAACTATGGCTACACCTTC
TRBV5-1	.	TRBJ1-1	.	CASSLASNTEAFF	TGCGCCAGCAGCTTGGCTAGTAACACTGAAGCTTTCTTT
TRBV7-2	.	TRBJ2-7	.	CASSLAEFFPYEQYF	TGTGCCAGCAGCTTAGCGGAGTTCTTCCCCTACGAGCAGTACTTC
TRBV27	.	TRBJ2-5	few	CASSWAGAQETQYF	TGTGCCAGCAGTTGGGCGGGGGCACAAGAGACCCAGTACTTC
TRBV25-1	.	TRBJ1-4	.	CASSDGRGREKLFF	TGTGCCAGCAGTGATGGCAGGGGACGTGAAAAACTGTTTTTT
TRBV7-2	TRBD1	TRBJ1-1	few	CASSLDSERGRTTEAFF	TGTGCCAGCAGCTTAGATTCGGAAAGGGGGCGTACGACTGAAGCTTTCTTT
TRBV25-1	.	TRBJ1-3	.	CASSEPGIPGNTIYF	TGTGCCAGCAGTGAACCAGGGATCCCTGGAAACACCATATATTTT
TRBV3-1/TRBV3-2	TRBD2	TRBJ2-7	once	CASSQAGGTYEQYF	TGTGCCAGCAGCCAAGCGGGGGGGACCTACGAGCAGTACTTC
TRBV7-9	.	TRBJ2-1	.	CASSPERGWSNEQFF	TGTGCCAGCAGCCCCGAACGGGGGTGGAGCAATGAGCAGTTCTTC
TRBV5-1	TRBD2	TRBJ2-7	.	CASSLEWTSGSYEQYF	TGCGCCAGCAGCTTGGAATGGACTAGCGGTTCCTACGAGCAGTACTTC
TRBV11-3	.	TRBJ1-4	.	CASSLGRGTNEKLFF	TGTGCCAGCAGCTTGGGTCGGGGGACTAATGAAAAACTGTTTTTT
TRBV29-1	.	TRBJ2-7	.	CSVGTASSYEQYF	TGCAGCGTTGGGACAGCGAGCTCCTACGAGCAGTACTTC
TRBV6-4	TRBD1	TRBJ1-2	.	CASSPRTGILNYGYTF	TGTGCCAGCAGTCCCAGGACAGGGATCTTGAACTATGGCTACACCTTC
TRBV20-1	.	TRBJ1-2	many	CSASTGWGGYTF	TGCAGTGCTAGTACAGGGTGGGGCGGCTACACCTTC
TRBV7-9	.	TRBJ1-1	.	CASSLDGGITEAFF	TGTGCCAGCAGCTTGGACGGGGGTATCACTGAAGCTTTCTTT
TRBV19	.	TRBJ1-2	once	CASSLSTGNGYTF	TGTGCCAGTAGTCTTAGTACAGGGAATGGCTACACCTTC
TRBV4-1	.	TRBJ1-1	few	CASSQDDRLGAEAFF	TGCGCCAGCAGCCAAGATGACAGGCTTGGGGCTGAAGCTTTCTTT
TRBV6-4	TRBD1	TRBJ1-2	.	CASSAGTGEGYTF	TGTGCCAGCAGTGCTGGGACAGGTGAGGGCTACACCTTC
TRBV18	.	TRBJ1-1	.	CASSPERLSNTEAFF	TGTGCCAGCTCACCTGAAAGACTCTCGAACACTGAAGCTTTCTTT
TRBV4-1	.	TRBJ2-7	.	CASSPKQGGRSYEQYF	TGCGCCAGCAGCCCAAAACAGGGAGGGAGATCCTACGAGCAGTACTTC
TRBV3-1/TRBV3-2	.	TRBJ2-5	.	CASSQVSSAPASQYF	TGTGCCAGCAGCCAAGTTTCTAGCGCCCCTGCGTCCCAGTACTTC
TRBV3-1/TRBV3-2	TRBD2	TRBJ2-2	.	CASSQEGTSPTGELFF	TGTGCCAGCAGCCAAGAAGGGACTAGCCCAACCGGGGAGCTGTTTTTT
TRBV11-3	TRBD2	TRBJ2-2	.	CASSLDGGGAGELFF	TGTGCCAGCAGCTTAGATGGGGGAGGGGCCGGGGAGCTGTTTTTT
TRBV7-9	.	TRBJ1-6	.	CASSLDQGWNSPLHF	TGTGCCAGCAGCTTAGACCAGGGGTGGAATTCACCCCTCCACTTT
TRBV10-3	.	TRBJ2-2	.	CASISGGSTGELFF	TGTGCAAGCATTTCAGGGGGGAGCACCGGGGAGCTGTTTTTT
TRBV5-6	.	TRBJ2-2	few	CASSWGGADTGELFF	TGTGCCAGCAGCTGGGGCGGGGCGGACACCGGGGAGCTGTTTTTT
TRBV6-5	.	TRBJ2-3	.	CASSRQVTDTQYF	TGTGCCAGCTCGCGCCAGGTTACAGATACGCAGTATTTT
TRBV30	.	TRBJ2-7	.	CAWSVLRGEYEQYF	TGTGCCTGGAGTGTACTCAGGGGTGAGTACGAGCAGTACTTC
TRBV11-2	.	TRBJ1-2	.	CASSLVGSEANYGYTF	TGTGCCAGCAGCTTAGTCGGCAGCGAAGCTAACTATGGCTACACCTTC
TRBV6-6	TRBD2	TRBJ2-1	few	CASRTGLAGGNEQFF	TGTGCCAGCAGAACGGGACTAGCGGGGGGTAATGAGCAGTTCTTC
TRBV27	.	TRBJ2-6	.	CASSSSGGANVLTF	TGTGCCAGCAGCTCATCGGGGGGGGCCAACGTCCTGACTTTC